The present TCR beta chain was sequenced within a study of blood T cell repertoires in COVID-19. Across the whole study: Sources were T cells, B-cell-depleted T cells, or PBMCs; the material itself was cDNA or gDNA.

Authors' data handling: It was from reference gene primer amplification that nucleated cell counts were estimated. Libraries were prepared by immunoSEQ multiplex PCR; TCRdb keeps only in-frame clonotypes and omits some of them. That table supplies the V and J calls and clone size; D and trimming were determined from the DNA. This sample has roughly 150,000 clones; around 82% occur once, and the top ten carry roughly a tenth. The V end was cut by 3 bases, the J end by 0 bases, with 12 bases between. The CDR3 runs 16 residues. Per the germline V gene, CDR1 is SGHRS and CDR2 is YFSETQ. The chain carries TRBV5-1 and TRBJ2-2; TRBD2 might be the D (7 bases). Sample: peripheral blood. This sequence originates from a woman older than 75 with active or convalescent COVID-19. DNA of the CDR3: TGCGCCAGCAGCTCGGGGGGCGGGTCGAACACCGGGGAGCTGTTTTTT. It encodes CASSSGGGSNTGELFF.